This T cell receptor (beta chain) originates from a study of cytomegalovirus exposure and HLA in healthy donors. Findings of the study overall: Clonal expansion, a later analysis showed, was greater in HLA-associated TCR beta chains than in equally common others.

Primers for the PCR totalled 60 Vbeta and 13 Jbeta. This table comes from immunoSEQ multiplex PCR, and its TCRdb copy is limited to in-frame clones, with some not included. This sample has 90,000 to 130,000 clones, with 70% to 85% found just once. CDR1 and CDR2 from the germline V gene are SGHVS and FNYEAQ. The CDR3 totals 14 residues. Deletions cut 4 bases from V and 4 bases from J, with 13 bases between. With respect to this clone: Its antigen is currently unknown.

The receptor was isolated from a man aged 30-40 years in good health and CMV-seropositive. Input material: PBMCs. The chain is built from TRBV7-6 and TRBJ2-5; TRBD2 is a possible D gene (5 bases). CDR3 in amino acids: CASSSAATRETQYF. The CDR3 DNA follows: TGTGCCAGCAGCTCCGCCGCCACTAGAGAGACCCAGTACTTC.